These 5 T cell receptor beta chains came from one sample sequenced in a study of vaccination effects on CD4 cells after COVID-19. Their target antigens are unknown. Following culture for roughly 10 days, CD4+ T cells were isolated. Using immunoSEQ multiplex PCR, the repertoire was profiled, and TCRdb retains in-frame clones only, with some absent. This sample has 50,000 or so clones, with 50% to 80% found just once. The material sequenced was CD4+ T cells from PBMCs cultured without peptide, taken before COVID-19 vaccination. Receptors originate from a human donor who received a COVID-19 vaccine.

This clone has a handful of counts. The chain uses TRBV7-9 and TRBJ2-6; no firm D call. CDR3 length: 16 amino acids. CDR1 is SEHNR, CDR2 FQNEAQ, per germline (reference sequence). The V and J ends lost 0 bases and 1 base respectively, with 7 bases between them. CDR3 sequence: CASSLASQSGANVLTF. CDR3 bases: TGTGCCAGCAGCTTAGCGAGCCAGTCTGGGGCCAACGTCCTGACTTTC.

This sequence joins TRBV18 and TRBJ1-1; D uncertain. Germline V gene sequence: CDR1 KGHSH, CDR2 LQKENI. The CDR3 length is 13 residues. Trimming removed 1 base from V and 0 bases from J, with 3 bases in between. In DNA, the CDR3 is TGTGCCAGCTCACCACGGATGAACACTGAAGCTTTCTTT. Translation gives CASSPRMNTEAFF.

This clone was seen only once. This chain joins TRBV6-6 and TRBJ1-2; D unclear. This CDR3 contains 13 residues. Trimming took off 0 bases at V and 10 bases at J, with 12 bases between the two ends. The germline CDR1 and CDR2 sequences are MNHNY and SVGAGI (reference sequence). CDR3 residues: CASSYSQTTDYTF. In DNA form, the CDR3 reads TGTGCCAGCAGTTACTCCCAGACGACGGACTACACCTTC.

The chain has TRBV5-5 and TRBJ1-1; D gene ambiguous. CDR1 and CDR2 from the germline V gene are SGHKS and YYEKEE (reference sequence). The CDR3 consists of 14 residues. Trimming took 3 bases from V and 8 from J, leaving 17 bases between them. The DNA for the CDR3 is TGTGCCAGCAGCTCCTGGAGTGCGGGATCGGAAGCTTTCTTT. This encodes CASSSWSAGSEAFF. Based on the CDR3 plus reference TRBV5-5 and TRBJ1-1, the full variable domain is DAGVTQSPTHLIKTRGQQVTLRCSPISGHKSVSWYQQVLGQGPQFIFQYYEKEERGRGNFPDRFSARQFPNYSSELNVNALLLGDSALYLCASSSWSAGSEAFFGQGTRLTVV.

This sequence joins TRBV5-5 and TRBJ2-2; the D gene is possibly TRBD1 (5 bases). Germline CDR1 and CDR2: SGHKS and YYEKEE (reference sequence). CDR3 size: 18 residues. The ends were cut back, 2 bases at V and 3 bases at J, with 20 bases in the middle. CDR3 residues: CASSFKVPGYDYTGELFF. The CDR3 DNA reads as TGTGCCAGCAGCTTTAAGGTACCAGGGTACGATTACACCGGGGAGCTGTTTTTT.